This entry is about one T cell receptor (beta chain). Its cognate antigen is unknown. The samples, holding 1-10 million cryopreserved PBMC, were thawed before DNA extraction was carried out. With survey level as its setting, the immunoSEQ assay was v3.0. Using immunoSEQ multiplex PCR, the repertoire was profiled, and TCRdb retains in-frame clones only, with some absent. This table has 25,000 to 35,000 clones, nearly 95% appearing once. This entry comes from a study of long-term antiretroviral therapy in people with HIV. Study-level findings and limits: At every time point, clones expanded before ART dominated the repertoire. Among HIV repertoires, CDR3 length ranges were narrower than those of controls.

The germline V gene has CDR1 SGDLS and CDR2 YYNGEE. V trimming: 4 bases; J trimming: 5 bases; junction bases outside the gene matches: 17. The CDR3 consists of 17 residues. The gene calls are TRBV9 and TRBJ1-1; 7 bases map to TRBD1. The receptor comes from a middle-aged man with HIV. The sequencing used unsorted PBMCs, collected 6.2 years after starting antiretroviral therapy. The chain's CDR3 is CASSSNRDSVITTEAFF. For the CDR3, the DNA is TGTGCCAGCAGCTCCAACCGGGACAGCGTCATTACGACTGAAGCTTTCTTT.